Included here is one T cell receptor (beta chain) sequence, with context. This clonotype is deemed medium-sized (0.01 to 0.1%). There is no known antigen for this receptor. The input lacks base qualities; no much larger clone sits a single base away. Bone marrow was sampled from every patient at the time of active disease. Isolation of bone marrow mononuclear cells was performed by Ficoll-Hypaque density gradient centrifugation. To remove myeloma plasma cells, the cells were labeled with CD138 magnetic microbeads on a MACS separator, and CD138-negative cells were then collected by negative selection. Flow cytometry with CD138 antibodies on an Attune NxT was used to check how pure the isolated cells were. TRIzol reagent was used to extract total RNA, which was then quantified with a NanoDrop spectrophotometer. Paired RNA-seq and IR-seq were performed on the CD138-negative bone marrow sample of each patient.

From the cysteine up to the phenylalanine, the CDR3 has a length of 18 residues. The entry retains the CDR3 DNA only, 54 bases that are in frame from base 1. Looking up the germline V gene yields CDR1 SGDLS and CDR2 YYNGEE. V is shortened by 0 bases, J by 2 bases, and the region joining them spans 19 bases. The sample is drawn from a study of read filtering for tumor transcriptome and immune sequencing (dated by TCRdb to about 2020). Regarding the research as a whole: The cohort was composed of about 18 male and over 13 female patients, with a mean age of roughly 61 years and an age range of about 40 to 90. By revised international staging, 8 or 9 patients were R-ISS I, about 15 were R-ISS II and 7 were R-ISS III. Whole-transcriptome libraries were prepared with the TruSeq RNA Access Library Prep Kit after DNase treatment. TCR-region mapped reads per sample ranged from about 4 to 10.27 million with IR-seq versus only roughly 85 to 1273 with RNA-seq. The study compared TCR repertoires from targeted immune repertoire sequencing and bulk whole-transcriptome sequencing run on the same bone marrow samples. One of the main goals was to work out a read-filtering strategy for immune repertoire data, in particular whether clonotypes backed by only a single read should be removed.

The Immunoverse kit was used to build TCR libraries from 400 to 500 ng RNA, with molecular barcoded adaptors covering alpha/delta and beta/gamma chains. The same RNA used for transcriptome sequencing was used for TCR library preparation. Sequencing of the TCR libraries was done on an Illumina HiSeq 4000 with 2 x 150 cycles. The original pipeline was this. Using MiXCR, which included quality filtering and error correction, TCR reads were aligned to human V, D, J and C references and then assembled into CDR3 clonotypes. The tcR package in R was used for analysis of clonotype counts and gene usage diversity. Raw mapping reads were checked after the RNA-seq reads had been mapped by STAR aligner version 2.5.3a onto the human GRCh37 genome. To test how sequencing depth affects detected clonotypes, IR-seq fastq files were randomly downsampled with Seqtk 1.3. The public reads were reanalyzed by TCRdb: fastp trimming at Q25, MiXCR alignment, in-frame beta chains only. Rows are combined by CDR3 protein, so each entry shows the most common genes and DNA. TCRdb, not the authors, supplied the V and J calls. This sample has fewer than 35,000 distinct CDR3 sequences in its table, and under 20% of those were observed once. 16% of the sample comes from the top ten.

Here is what the overall study found, with its caveats: In IR-seq, around 85% of clonotypes but 3% to 4% of total reads were represented by single-read clonotypes, whereas in RNA-seq, around three quarters of clonotypes and around 40% of reads were represented by single-read clonotypes. The sorted CD138-negative fraction was not purified T cells but a mixed bone marrow immune population. When single-read clonotypes were removed, the proportions of shared clonotypes in IR-seq and RNA-seq correlated more strongly. IR-seq captured clonotypes at much higher depth and more reliably than RNA-seq, and smaller IR-seq throughput sufficed to identify most shared clonotypes.

The TCR originated in a donor aged 40 or over with multiple myeloma. Sequencing was performed on a population of CD138-negative cells sorted from bone marrow. Read against the paper, the sample's cell subset or site label means: bone marrow mononuclear cells depleted of CD138+ plasma/myeloma cells by negative magnetic selection. Recombination linked TRBV9 to TRBJ2-3; the D segment could be TRBD2, given 5 matching bases. CDR3 region: CASSVEGLGSGLTDTQYF. The DNA sequence is given as TGTGCCAGCAGCGTAGAAGGCCTCGGATCCGGACTCACAGATACGCAGTATTTT.